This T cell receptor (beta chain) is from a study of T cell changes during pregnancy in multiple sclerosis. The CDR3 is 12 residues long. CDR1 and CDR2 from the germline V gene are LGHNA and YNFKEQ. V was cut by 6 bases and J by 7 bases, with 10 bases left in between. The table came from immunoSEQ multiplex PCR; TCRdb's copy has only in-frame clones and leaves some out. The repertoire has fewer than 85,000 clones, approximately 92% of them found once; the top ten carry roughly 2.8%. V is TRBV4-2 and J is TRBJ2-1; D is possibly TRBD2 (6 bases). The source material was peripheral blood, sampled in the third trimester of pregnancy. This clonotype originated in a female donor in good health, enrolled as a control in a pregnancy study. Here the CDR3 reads CASSQRANEQFF. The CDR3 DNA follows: TGTGCCAGCAGTCAGCGGGCAAATGAGCAGTTCTTC.